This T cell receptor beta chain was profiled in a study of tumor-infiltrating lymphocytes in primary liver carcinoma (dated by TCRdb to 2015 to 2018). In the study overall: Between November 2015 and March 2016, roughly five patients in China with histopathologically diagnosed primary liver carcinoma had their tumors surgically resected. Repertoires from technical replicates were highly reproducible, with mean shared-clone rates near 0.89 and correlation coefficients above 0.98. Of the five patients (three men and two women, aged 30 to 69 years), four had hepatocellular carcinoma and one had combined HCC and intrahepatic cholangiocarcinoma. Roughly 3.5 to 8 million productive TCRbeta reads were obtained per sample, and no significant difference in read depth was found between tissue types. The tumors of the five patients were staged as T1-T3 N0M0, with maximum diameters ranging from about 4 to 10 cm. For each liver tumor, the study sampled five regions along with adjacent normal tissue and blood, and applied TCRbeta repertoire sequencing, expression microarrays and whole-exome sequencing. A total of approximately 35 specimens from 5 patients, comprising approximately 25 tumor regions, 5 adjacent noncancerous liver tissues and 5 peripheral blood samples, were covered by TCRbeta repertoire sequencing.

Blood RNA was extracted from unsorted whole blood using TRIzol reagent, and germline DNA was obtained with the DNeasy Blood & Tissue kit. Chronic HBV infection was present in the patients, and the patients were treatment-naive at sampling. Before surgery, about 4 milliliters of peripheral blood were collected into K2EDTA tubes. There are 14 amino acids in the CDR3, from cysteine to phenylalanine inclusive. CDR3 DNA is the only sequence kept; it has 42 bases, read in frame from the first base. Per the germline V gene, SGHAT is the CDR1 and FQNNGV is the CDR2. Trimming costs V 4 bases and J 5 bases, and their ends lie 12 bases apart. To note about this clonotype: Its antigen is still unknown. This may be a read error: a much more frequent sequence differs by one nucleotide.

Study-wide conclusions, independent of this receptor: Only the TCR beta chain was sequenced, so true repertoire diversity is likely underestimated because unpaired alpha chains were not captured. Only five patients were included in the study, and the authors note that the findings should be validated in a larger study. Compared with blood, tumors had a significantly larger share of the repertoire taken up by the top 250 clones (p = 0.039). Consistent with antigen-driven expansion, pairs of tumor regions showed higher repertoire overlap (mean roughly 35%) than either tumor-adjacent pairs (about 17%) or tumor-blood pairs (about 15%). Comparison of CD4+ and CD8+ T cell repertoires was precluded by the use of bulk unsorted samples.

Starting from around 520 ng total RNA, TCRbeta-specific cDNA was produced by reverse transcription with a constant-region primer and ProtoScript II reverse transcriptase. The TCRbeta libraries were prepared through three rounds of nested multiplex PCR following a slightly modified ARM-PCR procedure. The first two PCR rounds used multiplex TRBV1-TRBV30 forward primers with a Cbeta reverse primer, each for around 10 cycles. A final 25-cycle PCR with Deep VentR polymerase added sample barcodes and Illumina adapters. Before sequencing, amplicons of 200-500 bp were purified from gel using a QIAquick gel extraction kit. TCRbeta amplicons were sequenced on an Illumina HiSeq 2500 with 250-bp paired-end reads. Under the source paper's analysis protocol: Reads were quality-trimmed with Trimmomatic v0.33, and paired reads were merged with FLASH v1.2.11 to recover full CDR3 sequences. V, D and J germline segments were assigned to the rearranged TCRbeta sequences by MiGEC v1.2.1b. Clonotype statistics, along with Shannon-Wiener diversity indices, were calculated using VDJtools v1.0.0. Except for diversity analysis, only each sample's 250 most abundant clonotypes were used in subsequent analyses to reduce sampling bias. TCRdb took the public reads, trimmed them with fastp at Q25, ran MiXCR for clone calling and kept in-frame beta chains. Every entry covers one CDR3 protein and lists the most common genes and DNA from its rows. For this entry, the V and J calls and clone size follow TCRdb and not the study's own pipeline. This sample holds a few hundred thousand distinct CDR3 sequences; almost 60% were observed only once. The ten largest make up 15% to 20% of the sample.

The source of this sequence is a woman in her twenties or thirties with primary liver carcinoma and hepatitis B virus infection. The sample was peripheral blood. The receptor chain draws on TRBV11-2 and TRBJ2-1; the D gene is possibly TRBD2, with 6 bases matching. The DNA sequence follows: TGTGCCAGCAGCTCGAGATGCGGGGACAATGAGCAGTTCTTC. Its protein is CASSSRCGDNEQFF.